This T cell receptor beta chain is drawn from a study of immune evolution from preneoplasia to lung adenocarcinoma. Findings and caveats of the study: Top clone frequencies peaked in normal lung, apparently declining through invasive adenocarcinoma. Later-stage lesions seemingly showed higher T cell density and diversity than normal lung.

Between the trimmed V and J ends, which lost 4 bases and 6 bases, there was a span of 16 bases. Germline CDR1 and CDR2: SGHNT and YYREEE (reference sequence). CDR3 length: 15 amino acids. In the case of this clone: What it recognizes is unknown.

The repertoire was sequenced with immunoSEQ multiplex PCR; TCRdb's copy has only in-frame clones and lacks some. The repertoire holds about 7,600 clones, about three quarters seen once, with approximately 7% in the top ten. Patients had resection in Japan or China between about 2014 and 2018. The clonotype originates from a person between 65 and 80 years old with lung adenocarcinoma. Sequenced sample: FFPE adjacent normal lung tissue. V is TRBV5-4 and J is TRBJ2-2; D gene uncertain. The chain's CDR3 is CASSRTVAGPGELFF. The CDR3, as DNA: TGTGCCAGCAGCCGGACGGTAGCTGGGCCCGGGGAGCTGTTTTTT.